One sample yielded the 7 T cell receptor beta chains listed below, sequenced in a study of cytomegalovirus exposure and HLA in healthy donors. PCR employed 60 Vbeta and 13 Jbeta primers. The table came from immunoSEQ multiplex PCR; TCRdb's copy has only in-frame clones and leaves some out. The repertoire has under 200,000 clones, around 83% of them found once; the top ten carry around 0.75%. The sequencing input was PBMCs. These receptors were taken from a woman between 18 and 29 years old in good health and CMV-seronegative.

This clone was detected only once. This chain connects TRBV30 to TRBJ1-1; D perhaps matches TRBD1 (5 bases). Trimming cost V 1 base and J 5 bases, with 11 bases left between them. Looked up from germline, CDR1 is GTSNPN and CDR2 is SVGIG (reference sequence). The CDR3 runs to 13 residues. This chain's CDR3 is CAWSATGATEAFF. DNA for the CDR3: TGTGCCTGGAGTGCCACAGGAGCTACTGAAGCTTTCTTT. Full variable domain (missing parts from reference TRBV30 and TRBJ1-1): SQTIHQWPATLVQPVGSPLSLECTVEGTSNPNLYWYRQAAGRGLQLLFYSVGIGQISSEVPQNLSASRPQDRQFILSSKKLLLSDSGFYLCAWSATGATEAFFGQGTRLTVV.

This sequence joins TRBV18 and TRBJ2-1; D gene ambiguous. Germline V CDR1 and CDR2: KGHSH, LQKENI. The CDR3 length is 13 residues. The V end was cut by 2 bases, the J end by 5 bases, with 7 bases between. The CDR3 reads CASSPATNNEQFF. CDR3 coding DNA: TGTGCCAGCTCACCAGCTACGAACAATGAGCAGTTCTTC.

This chain's CDR3 is CASGLNPWTGTYEQYF. The CDR3 DNA sequence: TGTGCTAGTGGTCTGAACCCCTGGACAGGGACCTACGAGCAGTACTTC. The chain couples TRBV12-5 to TRBJ2-7; 8 nucleotides align to TRBD1. CDR1 is LGHNT and CDR2 is FRNRAP in the germline V gene. V dropped 5 bases and J dropped 2; count of bases not matched to a gene: 11. CDR3 length equals 16 residues.

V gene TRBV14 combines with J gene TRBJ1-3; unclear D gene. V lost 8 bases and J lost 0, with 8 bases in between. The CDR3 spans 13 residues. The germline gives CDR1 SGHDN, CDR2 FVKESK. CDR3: CASARNSGNTIYF. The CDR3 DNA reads TGTGCCAGCGCGAGAAACTCTGGAAACACCATATATTTT.

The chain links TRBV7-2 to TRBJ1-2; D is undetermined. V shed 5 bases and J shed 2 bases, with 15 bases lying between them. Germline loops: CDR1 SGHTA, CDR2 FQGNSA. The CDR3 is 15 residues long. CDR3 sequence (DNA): TGTGCCAGCAGCAGCCGGGTGGCAGCCAACTATGGCTACACCTTC. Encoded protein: CASSSRVAANYGYTF.

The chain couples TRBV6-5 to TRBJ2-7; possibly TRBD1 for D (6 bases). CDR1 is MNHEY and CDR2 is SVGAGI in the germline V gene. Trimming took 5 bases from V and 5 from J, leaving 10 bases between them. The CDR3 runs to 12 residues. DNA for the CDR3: TGTGCCAGCAGTCCGGACAGTGACGAGCAGTACTTC. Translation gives CASSPDSDEQYF.

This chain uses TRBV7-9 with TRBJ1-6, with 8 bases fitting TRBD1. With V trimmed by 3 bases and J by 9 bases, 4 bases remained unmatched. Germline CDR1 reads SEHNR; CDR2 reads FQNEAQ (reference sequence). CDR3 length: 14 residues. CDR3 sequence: CASSFGQGRSPLHF. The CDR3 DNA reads TGTGCCAGCAGCTTCGGACAGGGTCGTTCACCCCTCCACTTT.